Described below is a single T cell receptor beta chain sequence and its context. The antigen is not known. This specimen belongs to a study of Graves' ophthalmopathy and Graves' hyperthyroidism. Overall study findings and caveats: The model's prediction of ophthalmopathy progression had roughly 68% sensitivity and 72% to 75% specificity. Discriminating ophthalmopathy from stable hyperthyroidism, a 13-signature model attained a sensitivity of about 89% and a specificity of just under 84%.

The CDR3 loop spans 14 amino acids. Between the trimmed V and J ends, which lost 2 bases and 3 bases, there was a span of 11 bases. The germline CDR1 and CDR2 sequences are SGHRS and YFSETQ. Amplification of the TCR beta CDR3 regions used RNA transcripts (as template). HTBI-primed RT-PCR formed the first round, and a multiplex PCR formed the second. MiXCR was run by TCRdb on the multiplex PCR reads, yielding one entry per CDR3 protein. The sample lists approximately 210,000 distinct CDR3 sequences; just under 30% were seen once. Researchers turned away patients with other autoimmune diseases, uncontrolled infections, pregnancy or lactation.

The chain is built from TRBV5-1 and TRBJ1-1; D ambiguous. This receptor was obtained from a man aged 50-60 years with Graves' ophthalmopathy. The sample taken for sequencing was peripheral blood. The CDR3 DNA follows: TGCGCCAGCAGCTTTGGGTATAGGGACACTGAAGCTTTCTTT. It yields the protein CASSFGYRDTEAFF.